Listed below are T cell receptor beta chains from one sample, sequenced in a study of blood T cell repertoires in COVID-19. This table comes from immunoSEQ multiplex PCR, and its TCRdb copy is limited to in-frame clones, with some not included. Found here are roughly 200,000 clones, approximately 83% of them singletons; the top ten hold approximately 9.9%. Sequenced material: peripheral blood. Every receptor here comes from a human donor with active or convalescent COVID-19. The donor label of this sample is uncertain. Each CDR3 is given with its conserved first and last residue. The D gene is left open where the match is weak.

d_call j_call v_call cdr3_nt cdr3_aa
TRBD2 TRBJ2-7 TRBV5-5 TGTGCCAGCAGCCCTCGCGGCCTAGCGGGAGGCTACGAGCAGTACTTC CASSPRGLAGGYEQYF
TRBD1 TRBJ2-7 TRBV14 TGTGCCAGCAGCCTGGGACAGTTCTCCTACGAGCAGTACTTC CASSLGQFSYEQYF
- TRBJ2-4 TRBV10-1 TGCGCCAGCAGTGAAGGACTGGGACTGGCCAAAAACATTCAGTACTTC CASSEGLGLAKNIQYF
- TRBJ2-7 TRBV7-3 TGTGCCAGCAGCCGAGCCCCCTCAGGCGAGCAGTACTTC CASSRAPSGEQYF
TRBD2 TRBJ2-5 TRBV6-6 TGTGCCAGCAGCATCCCCGGGAGGGAAGAGACCCAGTACTTC CASSIPGREETQYF
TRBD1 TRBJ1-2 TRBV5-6 TGTGCCAGCAGCTCATGGGACAGGGCTGGCTACACCTTC CASSSWDRAGYTF
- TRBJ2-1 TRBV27 TGTGCCAGCAGTTATAGCAGGGCTAATGAGCAGTTCTTC CASSYSRANEQFF
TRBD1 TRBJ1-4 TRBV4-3 TGCGCCAGCAGCCATGATGGGACAGCCAAGGACTTTAATGAAAAACTGTTTTTT CASSHDGTAKDFNEKLFF
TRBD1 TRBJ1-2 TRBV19 TGTGCCAGCCAGGTCGGGGACAGGGGCTCTTTCGGCTACACCTTC CASQVGDRGSFGYTF
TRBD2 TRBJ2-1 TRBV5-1 TGCGCCAGCAGCCCCACCTCTAGCGGGTTCTACAATGAGCAGTTCTTC CASSPTSSGFYNEQFF